These T cell receptor beta chains were read from a single sample in a study of early T cells in non-severe SARS-CoV-2 infection. TCRdb re-called the 5' RACE reads with MiXCR, one entry per CDR3 protein. The table has tens of thousands of distinct CDR3 sequences, 7.5% to 9.5% seen once; the top ten hold around 3.6%. The sequencing used whole blood, collected at baseline. Receptor source: an adult who was a healthcare worker with PCR-confirmed SARS-CoV-2 infection or an uninfected control (not recorded which). Both conserved end residues are trimmed from each CDR3. Size values are once, few and many counts, or a class for expanded clones, and some rows have none.

v_gene: TRBV29-1
abundance: few
CDR3aa: SVFTGELF

v_gene: TRBV5-5
abundance: many
CDR3aa: ASSRDRAYEQY

v_gene: TRBV27
abundance: few
CDR3aa: ASSPRNSPLH

v_gene: TRBV19
abundance: few
CDR3aa: ATGGFTEAF

v_gene: TRBV7-2
abundance: -
CDR3aa: ASSLGAGLETQY

v_gene: TRBV11-2
abundance: -
CDR3aa: ASSANERRDEQF

v_gene: TRBV18
abundance: -
CDR3aa: ASSATSGRDGTQY

v_gene: TRBV5-6
abundance: many
CDR3aa: ASSSSAYNEQF

v_gene: TRBV7-9
abundance: -
CDR3aa: ASSPRLAENYEQY

v_gene: TRBV7-9
abundance: -
CDR3aa: ASSTGQGSETQY

v_gene: TRBV12-3/TRBV12-4
abundance: few
CDR3aa: ASSLVVSTYEQY

v_gene: TRBV7-2
abundance: many
CDR3aa: ASSLVASGQETQY

v_gene: TRBV3-1
abundance: -
CDR3aa: ASSLTSGNYNEQF

v_gene: TRBV18
abundance: few
CDR3aa: ASSQGQENTEAF

v_gene: TRBV10-2
abundance: -
CDR3aa: AVGESYNSPLH

v_gene: TRBV6-2/TRBV6-3
abundance: -
CDR3aa: ASSYPRNTEAF

v_gene: TRBV3-1
abundance: many
CDR3aa: ASSQDFMNEQF

v_gene: TRBV5-1
abundance: few
CDR3aa: ASSSSGVPNTQY

v_gene: TRBV5-1
abundance: few
CDR3aa: ASSPRTGWKEYYGYT

v_gene: TRBV29-1
abundance: many
CDR3aa: SVGRQNEQY

v_gene: TRBV12-3/TRBV12-4
abundance: few
CDR3aa: ASSLRGPVNEKLF

v_gene: TRBV6-6
abundance: -
CDR3aa: ASRRQDPQETQY

v_gene: TRBV25-1
abundance: -
CDR3aa: ASRGAYEQY

v_gene: TRBV11-2
abundance: few
CDR3aa: ASSPRDALTYEQY

v_gene: TRBV21-1
abundance: many
CDR3aa: ASSKGPAGGPQETQY

v_gene: TRBV29-1
abundance: -
CDR3aa: SVVHTTEQF

v_gene: TRBV6-5
abundance: few
CDR3aa: ASRGERSGSTDTQY

v_gene: TRBV27
abundance: -
CDR3aa: ASSLSRQGRAF

v_gene: TRBV5-1
abundance: -
CDR3aa: ASSLVSAVEQY

v_gene: TRBV29-1
abundance: -
CDR3aa: SVWEDRANYGYT